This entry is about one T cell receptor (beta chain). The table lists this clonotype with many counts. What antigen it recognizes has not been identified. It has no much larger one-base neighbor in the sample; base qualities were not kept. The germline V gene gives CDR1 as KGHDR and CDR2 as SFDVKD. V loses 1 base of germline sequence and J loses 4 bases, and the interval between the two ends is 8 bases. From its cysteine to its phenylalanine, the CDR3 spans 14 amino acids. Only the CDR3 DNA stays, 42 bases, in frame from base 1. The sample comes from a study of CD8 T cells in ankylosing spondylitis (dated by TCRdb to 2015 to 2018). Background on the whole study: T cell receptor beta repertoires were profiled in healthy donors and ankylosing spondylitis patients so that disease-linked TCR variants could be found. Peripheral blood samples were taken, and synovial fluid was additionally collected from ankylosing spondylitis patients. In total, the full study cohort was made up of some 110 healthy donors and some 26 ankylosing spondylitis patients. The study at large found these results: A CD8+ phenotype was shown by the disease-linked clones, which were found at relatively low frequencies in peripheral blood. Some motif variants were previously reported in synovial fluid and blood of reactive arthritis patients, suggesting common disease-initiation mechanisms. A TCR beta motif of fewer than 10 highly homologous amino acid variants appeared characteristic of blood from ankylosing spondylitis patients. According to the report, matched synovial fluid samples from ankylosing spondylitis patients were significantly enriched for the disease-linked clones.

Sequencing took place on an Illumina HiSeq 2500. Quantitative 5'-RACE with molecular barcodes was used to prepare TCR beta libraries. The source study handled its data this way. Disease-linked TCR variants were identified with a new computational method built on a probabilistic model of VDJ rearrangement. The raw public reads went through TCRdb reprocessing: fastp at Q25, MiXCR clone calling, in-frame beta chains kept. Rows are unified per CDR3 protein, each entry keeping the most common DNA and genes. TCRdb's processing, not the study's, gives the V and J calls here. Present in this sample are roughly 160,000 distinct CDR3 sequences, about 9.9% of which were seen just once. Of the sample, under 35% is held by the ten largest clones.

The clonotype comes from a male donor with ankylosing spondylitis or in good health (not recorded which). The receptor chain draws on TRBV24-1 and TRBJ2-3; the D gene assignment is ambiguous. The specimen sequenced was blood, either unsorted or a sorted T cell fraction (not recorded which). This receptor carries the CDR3 CATSDFRAADTQYF. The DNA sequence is TGTGCCACCAGTGATTTCCGGGCCGCAGATACGCAGTATTTT.